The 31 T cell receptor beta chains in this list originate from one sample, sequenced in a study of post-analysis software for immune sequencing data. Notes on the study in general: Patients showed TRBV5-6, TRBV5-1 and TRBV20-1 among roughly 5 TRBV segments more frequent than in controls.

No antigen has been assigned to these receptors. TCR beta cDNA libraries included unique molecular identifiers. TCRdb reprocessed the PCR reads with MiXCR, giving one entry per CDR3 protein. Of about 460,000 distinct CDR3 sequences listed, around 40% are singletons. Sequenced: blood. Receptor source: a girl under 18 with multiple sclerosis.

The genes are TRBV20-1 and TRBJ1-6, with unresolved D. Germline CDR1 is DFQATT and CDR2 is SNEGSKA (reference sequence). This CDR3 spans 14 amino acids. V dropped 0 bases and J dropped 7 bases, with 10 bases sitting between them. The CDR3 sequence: CSARDETRNSPLHF. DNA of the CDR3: TGCAGTGCTAGAGATGAGACTCGGAATTCACCCCTCCACTTT.

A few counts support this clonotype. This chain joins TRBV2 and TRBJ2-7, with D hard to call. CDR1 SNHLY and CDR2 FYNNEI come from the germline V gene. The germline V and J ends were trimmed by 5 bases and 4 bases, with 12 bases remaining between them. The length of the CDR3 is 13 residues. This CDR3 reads CASSIRVAYEQYF. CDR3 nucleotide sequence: TGTGCCAGCAGTATTCGGGTCGCTTACGAGCAGTACTTC.

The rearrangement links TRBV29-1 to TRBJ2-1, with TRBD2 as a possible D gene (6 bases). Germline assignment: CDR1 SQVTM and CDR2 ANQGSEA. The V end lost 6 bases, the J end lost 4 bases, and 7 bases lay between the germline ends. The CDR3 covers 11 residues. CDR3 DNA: TGCAGCGTGCGGGATTACAATGAGCAGTTCTTC. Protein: CSVRDYNEQFF.

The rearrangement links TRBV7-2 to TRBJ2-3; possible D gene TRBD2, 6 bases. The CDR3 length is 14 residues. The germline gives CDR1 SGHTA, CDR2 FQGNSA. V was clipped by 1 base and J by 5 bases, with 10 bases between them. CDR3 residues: CASSLGASVDTQYF. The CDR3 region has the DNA TGTGCCAGCAGCTTAGGGGCTAGCGTAGATACGCAGTATTTT.

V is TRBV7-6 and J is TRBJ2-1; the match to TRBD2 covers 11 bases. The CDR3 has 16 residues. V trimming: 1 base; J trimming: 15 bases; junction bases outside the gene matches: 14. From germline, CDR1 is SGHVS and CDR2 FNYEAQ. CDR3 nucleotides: TGTGCCAGCAGCTTAGAGGGGTCGGGACTAGCGGAACCTTGGTTCTTC. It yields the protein CASSLEGSGLAEPWFF.

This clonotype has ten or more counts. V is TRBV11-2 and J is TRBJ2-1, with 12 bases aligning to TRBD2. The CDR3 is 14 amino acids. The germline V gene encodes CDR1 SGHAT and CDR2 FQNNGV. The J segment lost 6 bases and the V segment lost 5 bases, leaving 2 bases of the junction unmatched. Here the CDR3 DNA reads TGTGCCAGCAGCCTAGCGGGAGGGCCCAATGAGCAGTTCTTC. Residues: CASSLAGGPNEQFF.

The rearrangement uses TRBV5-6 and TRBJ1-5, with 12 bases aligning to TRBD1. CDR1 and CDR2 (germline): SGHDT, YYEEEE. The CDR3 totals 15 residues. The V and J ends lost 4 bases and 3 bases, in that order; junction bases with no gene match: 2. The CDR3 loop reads CASSAGQGANQPQHF. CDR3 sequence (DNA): TGTGCCAGCAGCGCGGGACAGGGGGCCAATCAGCCCCAGCATTTT.

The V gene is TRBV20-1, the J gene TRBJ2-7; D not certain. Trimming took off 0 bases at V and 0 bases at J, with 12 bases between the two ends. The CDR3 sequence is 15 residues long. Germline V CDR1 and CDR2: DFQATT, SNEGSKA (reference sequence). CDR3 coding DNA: TGCAGTGCTAGAGATAGGCAGGCTCTCTCCTACGAGCAGTACTTC. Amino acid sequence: CSARDRQALSYEQYF.

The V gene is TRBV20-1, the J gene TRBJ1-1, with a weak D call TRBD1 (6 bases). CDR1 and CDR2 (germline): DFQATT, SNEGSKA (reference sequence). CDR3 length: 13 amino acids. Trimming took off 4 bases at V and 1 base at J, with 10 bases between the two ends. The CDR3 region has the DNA TGCAGTGCTATCGGGGGGCAGAACACTGAAGCTTTCTTT. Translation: CSAIGGQNTEAFF.

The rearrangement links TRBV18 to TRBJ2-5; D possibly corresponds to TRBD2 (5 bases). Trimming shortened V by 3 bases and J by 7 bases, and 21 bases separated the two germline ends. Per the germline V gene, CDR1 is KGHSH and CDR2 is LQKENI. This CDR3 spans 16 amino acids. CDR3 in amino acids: CASSPLPGSKSGTQYF. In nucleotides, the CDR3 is TGTGCCAGCTCACCCCTACCGGGATCGAAATCTGGGACCCAGTACTTC.

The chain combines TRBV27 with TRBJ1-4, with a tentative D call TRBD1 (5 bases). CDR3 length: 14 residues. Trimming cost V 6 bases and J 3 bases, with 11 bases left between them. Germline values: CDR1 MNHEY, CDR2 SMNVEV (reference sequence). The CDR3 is CASSRGGANEKLFF. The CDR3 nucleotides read TGTGCCAGCAGCCGAGGAGGGGCTAATGAAAAACTGTTTTTT.

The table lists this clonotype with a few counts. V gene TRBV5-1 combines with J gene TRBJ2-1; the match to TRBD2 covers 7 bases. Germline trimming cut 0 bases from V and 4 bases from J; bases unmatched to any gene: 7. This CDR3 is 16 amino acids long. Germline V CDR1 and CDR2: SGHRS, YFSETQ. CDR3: CASSLVGLADYNEQFF. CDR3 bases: TGCGCCAGCAGCTTGGTGGGTCTAGCGGATTACAATGAGCAGTTCTTC.

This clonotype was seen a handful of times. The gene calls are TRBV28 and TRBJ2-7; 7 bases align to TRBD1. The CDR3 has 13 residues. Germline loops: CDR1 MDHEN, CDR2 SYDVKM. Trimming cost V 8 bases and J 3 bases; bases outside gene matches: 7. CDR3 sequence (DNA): TGTGCCAGCTACCAACAGGGGATCTACGAGCAGTACTTC. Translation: CASYQQGIYEQYF.

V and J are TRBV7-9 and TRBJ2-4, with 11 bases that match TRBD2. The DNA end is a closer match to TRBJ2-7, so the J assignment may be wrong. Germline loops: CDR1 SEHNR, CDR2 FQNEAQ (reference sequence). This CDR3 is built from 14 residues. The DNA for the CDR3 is TGTGCCAGTCTCGGGACTAGCGGTTCCTACGAGCAGTACTTC. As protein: CASLGTSGSYEQYF.

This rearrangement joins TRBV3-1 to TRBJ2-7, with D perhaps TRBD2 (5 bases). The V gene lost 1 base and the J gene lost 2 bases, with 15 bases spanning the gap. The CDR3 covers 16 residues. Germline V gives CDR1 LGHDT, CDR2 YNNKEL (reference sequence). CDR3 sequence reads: CASSQGVISVTYEQYF. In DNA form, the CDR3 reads TGTGCCAGCAGCCAAGGGGTAATTAGCGTCACCTACGAGCAGTACTTC.

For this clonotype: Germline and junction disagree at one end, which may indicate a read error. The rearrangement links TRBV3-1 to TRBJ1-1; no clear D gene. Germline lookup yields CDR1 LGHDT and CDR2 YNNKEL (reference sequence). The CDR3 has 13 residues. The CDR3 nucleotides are TGTACCAGCAGCCAGGATTCAAAAACTGAAGCTTTCTTT. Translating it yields CTSSQDSKTEAFF.

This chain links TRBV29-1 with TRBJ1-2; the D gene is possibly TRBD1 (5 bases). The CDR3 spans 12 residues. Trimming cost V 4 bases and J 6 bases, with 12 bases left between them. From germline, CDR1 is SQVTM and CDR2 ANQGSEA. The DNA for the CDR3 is TGCAGCGTTGGGCAGGGAGTCCATGGCTACACCTTC. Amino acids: CSVGQGVHGYTF.

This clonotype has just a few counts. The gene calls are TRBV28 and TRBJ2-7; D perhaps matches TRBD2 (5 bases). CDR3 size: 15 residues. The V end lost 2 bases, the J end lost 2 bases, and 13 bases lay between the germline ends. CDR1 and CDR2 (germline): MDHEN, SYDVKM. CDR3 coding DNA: TGTGCCAGCAGTTTAGAATACGGGGTGGCCTACGAGCAGTACTTC. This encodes CASSLEYGVAYEQYF.

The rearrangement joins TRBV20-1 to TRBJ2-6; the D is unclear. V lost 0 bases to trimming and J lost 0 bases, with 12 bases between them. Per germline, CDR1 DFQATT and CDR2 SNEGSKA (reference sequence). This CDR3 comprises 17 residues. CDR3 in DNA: TGCAGTGCTAGAGATCGGTCAGATAGCTCTGGGGCCAACGTCCTGACTTTC. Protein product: CSARDRSDSSGANVLTF.

CDR3 loop: CASSSLGAQLETQYF. DNA of the CDR3: TGTGCCAGCAGCTCACTAGGGGCCCAGCTAGAGACCCAGTACTTC. The gene calls are TRBV7-2 and TRBJ2-5, with D possibly called TRBD1 or TRBD2 (5 bases each). V was pared by 4 bases and J by 4 bases, with 16 bases between. Germline-derived CDR1 and CDR2 are SGHTA and FQGNSA. The CDR3 is 15 amino acids.

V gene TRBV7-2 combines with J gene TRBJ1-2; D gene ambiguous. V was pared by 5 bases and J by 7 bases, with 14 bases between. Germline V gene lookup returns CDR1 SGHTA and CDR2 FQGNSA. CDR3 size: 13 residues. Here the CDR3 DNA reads TGTGCCAGCAGCCCGGAGGTCCGCCGTGGCTACACCTTC. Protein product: CASSPEVRRGYTF. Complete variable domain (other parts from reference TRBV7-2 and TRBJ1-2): GAGVSQSPSNKVTEKGKDVELRCDPISGHTALYWYRQSLGQGLEFLIYFQGNSAPDKSGLPSDRFSAERTGGSVSTLTIQRTQQEDSAVYLCASSPEVRRGYTFGSGTRLTVV.

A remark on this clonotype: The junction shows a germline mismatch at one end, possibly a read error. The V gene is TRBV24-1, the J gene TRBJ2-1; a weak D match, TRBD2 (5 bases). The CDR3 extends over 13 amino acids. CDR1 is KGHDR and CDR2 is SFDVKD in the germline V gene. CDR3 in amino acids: CATSDVTRNVQFF. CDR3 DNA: TGTGCCACCAGTGATGTTACTAGAAATGTGCAGTTCTTC.

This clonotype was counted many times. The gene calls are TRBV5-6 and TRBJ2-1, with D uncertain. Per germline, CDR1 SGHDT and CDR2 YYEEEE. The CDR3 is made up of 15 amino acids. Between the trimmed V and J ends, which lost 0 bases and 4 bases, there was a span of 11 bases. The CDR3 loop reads CASSLGPSFYNEQFF. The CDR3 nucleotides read TGTGCCAGCAGCTTGGGTCCGTCCTTTTACAATGAGCAGTTCTTC. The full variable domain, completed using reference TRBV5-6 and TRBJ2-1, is DAGVTQSPTHLIKTRGQQVTLRCSPKSGHDTVSWYQQALGQGPQFIFQYYEEEERQRGNFPDRFSGHQFPNYSSELNVNALLLGDSALYLCASSLGPSFYNEQFFGPGTRLTVL.

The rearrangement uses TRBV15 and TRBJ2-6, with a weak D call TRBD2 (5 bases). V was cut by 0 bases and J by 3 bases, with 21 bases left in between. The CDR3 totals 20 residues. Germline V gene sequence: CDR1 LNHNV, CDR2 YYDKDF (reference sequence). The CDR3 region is CATSRDRLKRRPLGANVLTF. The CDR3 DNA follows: TGTGCCACCAGCAGAGATCGGCTAAAGCGGCGCCCCCTTGGGGCCAACGTCCTGACTTTC.

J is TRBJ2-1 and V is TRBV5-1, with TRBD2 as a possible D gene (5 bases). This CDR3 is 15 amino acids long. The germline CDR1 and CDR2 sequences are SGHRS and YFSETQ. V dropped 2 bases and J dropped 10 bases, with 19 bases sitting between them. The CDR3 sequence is CASSFLEEDSGEQFF. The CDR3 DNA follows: TGCGCCAGCAGCTTCCTAGAGGAGGACTCGGGGGAGCAGTTCTTC.

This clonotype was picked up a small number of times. In DNA, the CDR3 is TGCAGCGTTCTAAGGGACGGTTCCTACGAGCAGTACTTC. Protein sequence: CSVLRDGSYEQYF. The rearrangement links TRBV29-1 to TRBJ2-7; D is possibly TRBD1 or TRBD2 (5 bases each). Trimming removed 5 bases at V and 1 base at J, with 12 bases between. The CDR3 is 13 amino acids. The germline gives CDR1 SQVTM, CDR2 ANQGSEA.

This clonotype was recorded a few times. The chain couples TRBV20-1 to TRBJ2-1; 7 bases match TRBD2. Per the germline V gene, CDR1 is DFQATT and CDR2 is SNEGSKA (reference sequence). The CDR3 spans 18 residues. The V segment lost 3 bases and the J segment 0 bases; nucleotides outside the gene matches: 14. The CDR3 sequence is CSASGLAEGRSSYNEQFF. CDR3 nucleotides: TGCAGTGCTAGTGGGCTAGCGGAAGGACGTAGCTCCTACAATGAGCAGTTCTTC.

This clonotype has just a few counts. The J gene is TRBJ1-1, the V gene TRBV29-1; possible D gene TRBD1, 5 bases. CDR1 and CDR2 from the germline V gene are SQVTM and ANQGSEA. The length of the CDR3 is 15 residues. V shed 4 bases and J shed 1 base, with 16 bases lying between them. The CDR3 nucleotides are TGCAGCGTTGGAAATCCAGGGAGGCGGAACACTGAAGCTTTCTTT. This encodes CSVGNPGRRNTEAFF.

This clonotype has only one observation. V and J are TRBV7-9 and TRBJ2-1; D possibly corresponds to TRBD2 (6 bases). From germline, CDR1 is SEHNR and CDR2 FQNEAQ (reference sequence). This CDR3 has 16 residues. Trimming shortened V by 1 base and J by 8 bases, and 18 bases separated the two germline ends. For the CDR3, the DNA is TGTGCCAGCAGCTTAGAGGCTAGCGTGGGAACCGATGAGCAGTTCTTC. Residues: CASSLEASVGTDEQFF.

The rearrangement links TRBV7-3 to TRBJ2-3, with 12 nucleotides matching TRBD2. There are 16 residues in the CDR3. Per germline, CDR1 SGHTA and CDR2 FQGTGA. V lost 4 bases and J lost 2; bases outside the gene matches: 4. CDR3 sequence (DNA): TGTGCCAGCAGCTCAGGACTAGCGGGATTCACAGATACGCAGTATTTT. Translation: CASSSGLAGFTDTQYF.

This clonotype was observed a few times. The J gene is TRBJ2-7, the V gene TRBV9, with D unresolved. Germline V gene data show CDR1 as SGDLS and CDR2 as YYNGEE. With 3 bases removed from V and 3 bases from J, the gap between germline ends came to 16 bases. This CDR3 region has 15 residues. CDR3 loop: CASSEAPDPDYEQYF. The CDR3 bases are TGTGCCAGCAGCGAGGCGCCGGATCCAGACTACGAGCAGTACTTC.